The 30 T cell receptor beta chains below all came from one sample that was sequenced in a study of graft-versus-host responses after intestinal transplantation. Sequencing used immunoSEQ multiplex PCR; TCRdb keeps in-frame clones, though not all of them. The sample lists roughly 64,000 clones; roughly 90% were seen once. No antigen has been identified for these receptors. The material sequenced was unstimulated CD8+ T cells sorted from spleen or lymph node cells, taken before transplant. These TCRs come from a human donor who was the organ donor for an intestinal transplant.

This clone was counted once. This chain links TRBV4-3 with TRBJ2-6; D is perhaps TRBD1 (5 bases). V lost 1 base and J 2 bases, leaving 12 bases between the germline ends. CDR1 is LGHNA, CDR2 YSLEER, per germline. The CDR3 sequence is 17 residues long. The CDR3: CASSQGAGNAGANVLTF. The CDR3 nucleotides are TGCGCCAGCAGCCAAGGGGCAGGGAACGCTGGGGCCAACGTCCTGACTTTC.

The rearrangement joins TRBV5-6 to TRBJ1-1; D remains unclear. The germline gives CDR1 SGHDT, CDR2 YYEEEE. The CDR3 is made up of 14 amino acids. Trimming cost V 2 bases and J 0 bases, with 8 bases left between them. Here the CDR3 DNA reads TGTGCCAGCAGCTTCGGCCGGGTGAACACTGAAGCTTTCTTT. Amino acid sequence: CASSFGRVNTEAFF.

The count of this clone is one. The chain has TRBV7-9 and TRBJ2-4; D ambiguous. The ends were cut back, 1 base at V and 13 bases at J, with 17 bases in the middle. There are 14 residues in the CDR3. Germline assignment: CDR1 SEHNR and CDR2 FQNEAQ (reference sequence). Here the CDR3 DNA reads TGTGCCAGCAGCTTAGTTGCCAGGATGGCCCGACAGTACTTC. Protein product: CASSLVARMARQYF.

The chain links TRBV7-2 to TRBJ2-3, with D unresolved. The CDR3 has 10 residues. Trimming removed 11 bases at V and 2 bases at J, with 5 bases between. Germline V gives CDR1 SGHTA, CDR2 FQGNSA. The CDR3, as DNA: TGTGCCGAGGACACAGATACGCAGTATTTT. The encoded protein is CAEDTDTQYF.

CDR3 loop: CASTSTSMKNNEQFF. In nucleotides, the CDR3 is TGTGCCAGCACTTCGACTAGTATGAAGAACAATGAGCAGTTCTTC. The V and J genes are TRBV27 and TRBJ2-1, with D possibly matching TRBD2 (6 bases). The germline V gene encodes CDR1 MNHEY and CDR2 SMNVEV (reference sequence). Deletions cut 7 bases from V and 5 bases from J, with 18 bases between. This CDR3 comprises 15 residues.

This clone was observed a single time. This chain uses TRBV4-2 with TRBJ2-7, with TRBD2 matching 7 bases. V dropped 0 bases and J dropped 2; count of bases not matched to a gene: 7. From germline, CDR1 is LGHNA and CDR2 YNFKEQ. The CDR3 consists of 16 residues. The CDR3 region has the DNA TGTGCCAGCAGCCAAGAGGAATGGGGACTACCCTACGAGCAGTACTTC. This translates into CASSQEEWGLPYEQYF.

CDR3 loop: CASSWSVRSYNEQFF. Here the CDR3 DNA reads TGTGCCAGCAGTTGGTCAGTCCGCTCCTACAATGAGCAGTTCTTC. This sequence joins TRBV27 and TRBJ2-1; the D is unclear. The germline CDR1 and CDR2 sequences are MNHEY and SMNVEV (reference sequence). The CDR3 totals 15 residues. Trimming removed 4 bases from V and 0 bases from J, with 10 bases in between.

The chain combines TRBV11-3 with TRBJ2-1, with 11 bases matching TRBD2. Germline lookup yields CDR1 SGHNT and CDR2 YENEEA. V dropped 3 bases and J dropped 0; count of bases not matched to a gene: 1. This CDR3 has 16 residues. The CDR3 is CASSFTSGSSYNEQFF. CDR3 in DNA: TGTGCCAGCAGCTTTACTAGCGGGAGCTCCTACAATGAGCAGTTCTTC.

The chain is built from TRBV5-1 and TRBJ1-4, with D possibly being TRBD1 (5 bases). Trimming removed 1 base at V and 7 bases at J, with 14 bases between. The CDR3 runs to 15 residues. The germline CDR1 and CDR2 sequences are SGHRS and YFSETQ. The CDR3 coding sequence is TGCGCCAGCAGCTTGAGTGGGGGGGATACTGAAAAACTGTTTTTT. Translating it yields CASSLSGGDTEKLFF.

The chain combines TRBV28 with TRBJ1-3, with 7 bases matching TRBD1. Germline V gene sequence: CDR1 MDHEN, CDR2 SYDVKM. The CDR3 runs to 14 residues. Trimming removed 5 bases from V and 1 base from J; junction bases left unmatched: 2. DNA for the CDR3: TGTGCCAGCAGTGGGACAGCTTCTGGAAACACCATATATTTT. Its translation: CASSGTASGNTIYF.

This chain joins TRBV10-3 and TRBJ2-6; TRBD2 might be the D (5 bases). This CDR3 contains 15 residues. Germline V CDR1 and CDR2: ENHRY, SYGVKD. The V end was cut by 6 bases, the J end by 0 bases, with 9 bases between. The CDR3 nucleotides are TGTGCCATCAGACTAGGCCTCTCTGGGGCCAACGTCCTGACTTTC. Translated: CAIRLGLSGANVLTF.

V gene TRBV9 combines with J gene TRBJ2-5; 7 positions match TRBD1. The closer fit of TRBJ2-7 to the DNA end suggests the J call may be wrong. The CDR3 extends over 15 amino acids. CDR1 is SGDLS and CDR2 is YYNGEE in the germline V gene. CDR3 sequence (DNA): TGTGCCAGCAGCGTAGAATCAGGGGGACCCTACGAGCAGTACTTC. Protein sequence: CASSVESGGPYEQYF.

Here the CDR3 reads CASSEPYPPTRNEQFF. In DNA form, the CDR3 reads TGTGCCAGCAGTGAACCCTATCCCCCTACTAGGAATGAGCAGTTCTTC. V usage is TRBV25-1 and J usage is TRBJ2-1, with D possibly matching TRBD2 (5 bases). This CDR3 is built from 16 residues. V lost 2 bases to trimming and J lost 7 bases, with 18 bases between them. CDR1 is MGHDK and CDR2 is SYGVNS in the germline V gene. The full variable domain, rest sourced from reference TRBV25-1 and TRBJ2-1, is EADIYQTPRYLVIGTGKKITLECSQTMGHDKMYWYQQDPGMELHLIHYSYGVNSTEKGDLSSESTVSRIRTEHFPLTLESARPSHTSQYLCASSEPYPPTRNEQFFGPGTRLTVL.

CDR3 protein: CACETLAASTDTQYF. The CDR3 nucleotides are TGTGCCTGCGAGACACTAGCGGCTAGCACAGATACGCAGTATTTT. V is TRBV30 and J is TRBJ2-3; 8 positions agree with TRBD2. This CDR3 comprises 15 residues. Per the germline V gene, CDR1 is GTSNPN and CDR2 is SVGIG (reference sequence). V lost 6 bases to trimming and J lost 0 bases; unmatched junction nucleotides: 8.

This clone has just a few counts. Other nucleotide sequences from this sample produce the same CDR3. The CDR3 loop is CASSFPGTGYEQYF. CDR3 coding DNA: TGTGCCAGCAGTTTTCCCGGGACAGGGTATGAGCAGTACTTC. The chain has TRBV28 and TRBJ2-7; TRBD1 matches at 9 bases. The germline V gene has CDR1 MDHEN and CDR2 SYDVKM. Trimming cost V 3 bases and J 7 bases; bases outside gene matches: 7. The CDR3 is 14 residues long.

CDR3 region: CASSYRTGSWGYTF. In DNA form, the CDR3 reads TGTGCCAGCAGCTATAGGACAGGGTCTTGGGGCTACACCTTC. The J gene is TRBJ1-2, the V gene TRBV7-2; 8 nucleotides agree with TRBD1. Germline V gene lookup returns CDR1 SGHTA and CDR2 FQGNSA. The CDR3 is 14 amino acids. Losses at the gene ends were 4 bases for V and 8 bases for J; bases not matched to a gene: 9.

In this sample, this clone turned up a few times. V usage is TRBV4-3 and J usage is TRBJ1-1; D is ambiguous. The CDR3 extends over 15 amino acids. V lost 0 bases to trimming and J lost 5 bases, with 13 bases between them. The germline gives CDR1 LGHNA, CDR2 YSLEER. The CDR3 loop is CASSQDQRYWTEAFF. In DNA, the CDR3 is TGCGCCAGCAGCCAAGATCAGAGGTATTGGACTGAAGCTTTCTTT.

The chain uses TRBV5-1 and TRBJ2-5; TRBD2 is a possible D gene (7 bases). The CDR3 sequence is 16 residues long. V was cut by 4 bases and J by 3 bases, with 19 bases left in between. CDR1 is SGHRS, CDR2 YFSETQ, per germline. The CDR3 here is CASSLGGGGFKETQYF. The DNA for the CDR3 is TGCGCCAGCAGCCTCGGGGGCGGGGGTTTTAAAGAGACCCAGTACTTC.

This sequence joins TRBV5-4 and TRBJ2-7, with 8 bases fitting TRBD2. After removal of 1 base from V and 3 bases from J, the junction contained 6 bases not matched to a gene. Germline CDR1 SGHNT, CDR2 YYREEE (reference sequence). The CDR3 has 15 residues. The CDR3 protein is CASSLWSGGLYEQYF. Written as DNA, the CDR3 is TGTGCCAGCAGCTTGTGGTCGGGAGGGCTCTACGAGCAGTACTTC. Full variable domain (outside the CDR3, taken from reference TRBV5-4 and TRBJ2-7): ETGVTQSPTHLIKTRGQQVTLRCSSQSGHNTVSWYQQALGQGPQFIFQYYREEENGRGNFPPRFSGLQFPNYSSELNVNALELDDSALYLCASSLWSGGLYEQYFGPGTRLTVT.

This rearrangement joins TRBV5-1 to TRBJ1-4; D is ambiguous. Per the germline V gene, CDR1 is SGHRS and CDR2 is YFSETQ. CDR3 length: 13 residues. Trimming stripped 2 bases from V and 2 bases from J, with 4 bases between. CDR3 residues: CASSFGTNEKLFF. The DNA of the CDR3 is TGCGCCAGCAGCTTCGGGACTAATGAAAAACTGTTTTTT.

This clone was observed once. The V call is TRBV9, the J call TRBJ1-1; 9 positions agree with TRBD1. CDR1 is SGDLS, CDR2 YYNGEE, per germline. Trimming took 4 bases from V and 6 from J; bases not matched to a gene: 10. The CDR3 consists of 15 residues. The CDR3 loop reads CASSQYGQGYAEAFF. For the CDR3, the DNA is TGTGCCAGCAGCCAATATGGACAGGGGTACGCTGAAGCTTTCTTT.

The chain has TRBV28 and TRBJ2-7; 12 bases are shared with TRBD2. J lost 6 bases, V lost 1 base, and 10 bases had no gene match. CDR3 size: 17 residues. In germline, CDR1 is MDHEN, CDR2 SYDVKM. CDR3 sequence (DNA): TGTGCCAGCAGTTTATCGCTAGCGGGAGGGGGCCCCGGCGAGCAGTACTTC. It codes for CASSLSLAGGGPGEQYF.

V and J are TRBV7-9 and TRBJ2-6; tentative D call: TRBD1 (6 bases). The CDR3 is 16 residues long. Deletions cut 2 bases from V and 2 bases from J, with 10 bases between. CDR1 SEHNR and CDR2 FQNEAQ come from the germline V gene (reference sequence). The CDR3 region has the DNA TGTGCCAGCAGCTTACCCCAGGGGCCTGGGGCCAACGTCCTGACTTTC. This gives the protein CASSLPQGPGANVLTF. The full variable domain, rest sourced from reference TRBV7-9 and TRBJ2-6, is DTGVSQNPRHKITKRGQNVTFRCDPISEHNRLYWYRQTLGQGPEFLTYFQNEAQLEKSRLLSDRFSAERPKGSFSTLEIQRTEQGDSAMYLCASSLPQGPGANVLTFGAGSRLTVL.

V and J are TRBV7-3 and TRBJ1-1; 8 nucleotides align to TRBD1. V lost 0 bases, J lost 0 bases, and 21 bases stayed unmatched. This CDR3 contains 22 residues. Germline lookup yields CDR1 SGHTA and CDR2 FQGTGA. CDR3 amino acids: CASSLTPVILPGQEFMNTEAFF. As DNA, the CDR3 is TGTGCCAGCAGCTTAACTCCGGTAATCCTCCCGGGACAGGAGTTTATGAACACTGAAGCTTTCTTT.

V usage is TRBV29-1 and J usage is TRBJ2-7; D possibly corresponds to TRBD2 (5 bases). The CDR3 is 12 residues long. Between the trimmed V and J ends, which lost 4 bases and 0 bases, there was a span of 7 bases. The germline gives CDR1 SQVTM, CDR2 ANQGSEA. DNA for the CDR3: TGCAGCGTTGGGGAGAACTCCTACGAGCAGTACTTC. Its translation is CSVGENSYEQYF.

The chain employs TRBV9 and TRBJ1-2; TRBD1 matches at 10 bases. Germline assignment: CDR1 SGDLS and CDR2 YYNGEE. V was pared by 3 bases and J by 3 bases, with 5 bases of the junction left unmatched. The CDR3 contains 15 residues. This CDR3 reads CASSAGTGVDYGYTF. DNA for the CDR3: TGTGCCAGCAGCGCCGGGACAGGGGTAGACTATGGCTACACCTTC.

The rearrangement uses TRBV9 and TRBJ2-1; the D gene is possibly TRBD1 (6 bases). Germline V CDR1 and CDR2: SGDLS, YYNGEE. The CDR3 runs to 13 residues. Trimming removed 4 bases at V and 7 bases at J, with 12 bases between. The CDR3 loop reads CASSKSRGNEQFF. CDR3 nucleotides: TGTGCCAGCAGCAAATCTAGGGGGAATGAGCAGTTCTTC.

V usage is TRBV7-2 and J usage is TRBJ2-6; D is unresolved. From germline, CDR1 is SGHTA and CDR2 FQGNSA. Trimming cost V 4 bases and J 0 bases, with 16 bases left between them. This CDR3 spans 18 amino acids. CDR3 region: CASSWAYRVLSGANVLTF. The CDR3 region has the DNA TGTGCCAGCAGCTGGGCCTATAGAGTTCTCTCTGGGGCCAACGTCCTGACTTTC.

The V call is TRBV27, the J call TRBJ2-1, with TRBD1 matching over 11 bases. The CDR3 consists of 14 residues. From germline, CDR1 is MNHEY and CDR2 SMNVEV (reference sequence). Trimming took 7 bases from V and 7 from J; bases not matched to a gene: 6. The CDR3, as DNA: TGTGCCAGCACGGGACAGGGGGGATGGAATGAGCAGTTCTTC. Its translation is CASTGQGGWNEQFF.

V usage is TRBV6-6 and J usage is TRBJ2-5, with D perhaps TRBD1 (6 bases). The CDR3 sequence is 15 residues long. Per germline, CDR1 MNHNY and CDR2 SVGAGI (reference sequence). V was cut by 2 bases and J by 3 bases, with 13 bases left in between. CDR3 sequence: CASSYLRQAKETQYF. In DNA form, the CDR3 reads TGTGCCAGCAGTTACCTTCGACAGGCAAAAGAGACCCAGTACTTC.